These 29 T cell receptor beta chains originate from one sample sequenced in a study of T cell repertoires in cytomegalovirus infection. From the reads, TCRdb called clonotypes with MiXCR, one entry per CDR3 protein. Among roughly 630,000 distinct CDR3 sequences listed, 24% were seen once. The sequenced sample consisted of CD8+ T cells from PBMCs. These receptors originate from a human donor in good health (CMV status not recorded). Some clones in this sample may be carry-over from other donors' samples.

Only a few counts were recorded for this clonotype. The V call is TRBV6-1, the J call TRBJ2-2; the D gene is possibly TRBD2 (5 bases). Per the germline V gene, CDR1 is MNHNS and CDR2 is SASEGT. The CDR3 runs 15 residues. Trimming pared 5 bases from V and 4 bases from J, leaving 14 bases between. CDR3 sequence (DNA): TGTGCCAGCAGTTCTCAGCGGCCCGGCACCGGGGAGCTGTTTTTT. Protein product: CASSSQRPGTGELFF.

This chain links TRBV20-1 with TRBJ2-7; 8 bases agree with TRBD2. CDR1 is DFQATT and CDR2 is SNEGSKA in the germline V gene (reference sequence). V shed 1 base and J 3 bases; nucleotides not matched to a gene: 8. The CDR3 is 15 amino acids. The CDR3 DNA reads as TGCAGTGCTAGAGCGGGGCCTAGCGGGTACTACGAGCAGTACGTC. It encodes CSARAGPSGYYEQYV.

The chain uses TRBV7-9 and TRBJ2-3; D unresolved. The CDR3 totals 12 residues. Germline lookup yields CDR1 SEHNR and CDR2 FQNEAQ (reference sequence). Deletions cut 4 bases from V and 8 bases from J, with 10 bases between. Here the CDR3 reads CASSSWAGTQYF. DNA for the CDR3: TGTGCCAGCAGCTCGTGGGCAGGTACGCAGTATTTT.

The chain has TRBV6-2 or TRBV6-3 and TRBJ2-5; no firm D call. CDR3 length: 14 amino acids. Trimming took 0 bases from V and 4 from J, leaving 9 bases between them. The germline V gene encodes CDR1 MNHEY and CDR2 SVGEGT. CDR3 amino acids: CASSYSTTPETQYF. The CDR3 nucleotides read TGTGCCAGCAGTTACTCGACGACGCCAGAGACCCAGTACTTC.

This chain joins TRBV6-6 and TRBJ1-1, with a possible D match to TRBD1 (6 bases). CDR1 is MNHNY, CDR2 SVGAGI, per germline (reference sequence). The length of the CDR3 is 14 residues. Trimming stripped 5 bases from V and 2 bases from J, with 12 bases between. As DNA, the CDR3 is TGTGCCAGCAGTGAGGGGGTGCGAAACACTGAAGCTTTCTTT. It specifies CASSEGVRNTEAFF.

This clonotype occurred many times. This chain joins TRBV6-5 and TRBJ2-5; D is unresolved. Germline values: CDR1 MNHEY, CDR2 SVGAGI. The germline V and J ends were trimmed by 0 bases and 7 bases, with 15 bases remaining between them. CDR3 length equals 15 residues. CDR3 in amino acids: CASSYSQRAQSTQYF. DNA for the CDR3: TGTGCCAGCAGTTACTCTCAAAGGGCCCAATCGACCCAGTACTTC.

This clonotype was seen at least ten times. The rearrangement links TRBV7-6 to TRBJ2-2, with 8 bases identical to TRBD1. V was pared by 2 bases and J by 5 bases, with 7 bases of the junction left unmatched. The germline gives CDR1 SGHVS, CDR2 FNYEAQ. The length of the CDR3 is 16 residues. The CDR3 bases are TGTGCCAGCAGCTTAACACCGGGACAGGCTACCGGGGAGCTGTTTTTT. It encodes CASSLTPGQATGELFF.

This clonotype was observed at least ten times. The rearrangement uses TRBV7-2 and TRBJ1-1; TRBD1 is a possible D gene (6 bases). The CDR3 consists of 17 residues. The germline V gene encodes CDR1 SGHTA and CDR2 FQGNSA. V was trimmed by 2 bases and J by 2 bases, leaving 18 bases between them. The CDR3 nucleotides read TGTGCCAGCAGCTTATACTTCCTAGGGGGGACAAACACTGAAGCTTTCTTT. It encodes CASSLYFLGGTNTEAFF. The full variable domain, rest sourced from reference TRBV7-2 and TRBJ1-1, is GAGVSQSPSNKVTEKGKDVELRCDPISGHTALYWYRQSLGQGLEFLIYFQGNSAPDKSGLPSDRFSAERTGGSVSTLTIQRTQQEDSAVYLCASSLYFLGGTNTEAFFGQGTRLTVV.

This clonotype was observed at least ten times. The J gene is TRBJ1-1, the V gene TRBV12-3 or TRBV12-4; 9 bases line up with TRBD1. V was clipped by 5 bases and J by 6 bases; unmatched bases: 13. CDR3 length equals 16 residues. CDR3 protein: CASSPSGGQGRPEAFF. CDR3 nucleotides: TGTGCCAGCAGTCCTTCAGGGGGACAGGGAAGGCCTGAAGCTTTCTTT.

This clonotype was seen ten or more times. This chain links TRBV6-1 with TRBJ2-7, with 14 bases identical to TRBD2. Germline CDR1 is MNHNS and CDR2 is SASEGT. Trimming at V came to 6 bases and at J to 3 bases, leaving 4 bases not matched to a gene. This CDR3 comprises 15 residues. The CDR3 spells CASSVGLAGDYEQYV. The CDR3, as DNA: TGTGCCAGCAGCGTGGGACTAGCGGGGGACTACGAGCAGTACGTC.

This clonotype was observed at least ten times. The rearrangement joins TRBV7-2 to TRBJ2-5; tentative D call: TRBD2 (6 bases). Trimming cost V 4 bases and J 4 bases, with 25 bases left between them. This CDR3 is 18 amino acids long. The germline CDR1 and CDR2 sequences are SGHTA and FQGNSA. In nucleotides, the CDR3 is TGTGCCAGCAGCTCTCCGGTGGTGCGGGGCCGCGGTCTAGAGACCCAGTACTTC. This sequence encodes CASSSPVVRGRGLETQYF.

The table lists this clonotype with a few counts. The chain recombines TRBV7-9 with TRBJ2-7; D gene ambiguous. Trimming took off 3 bases at V and 2 bases at J, with 14 bases between the two ends. CDR1 SEHNR and CDR2 FQNEAQ come from the germline V gene (reference sequence). The length of the CDR3 is 15 residues. As DNA, the CDR3 is TGTGCCAGCAGCTTGGGTCCCGGACGGGCCTACGAGCAGTACTTC. It yields the protein CASSLGPGRAYEQYF.

With respect to this clonotype: A much larger clone sits a single nucleotide away, making a read error possible. The rearrangement joins TRBV7-4 to TRBJ2-7, with D maybe TRBD2 (7 bases). Germline V gene data show CDR1 as SGHVT and CDR2 as SQSDAQ. This CDR3 has 15 residues. Trimming stripped 4 bases from V and 2 bases from J, with 15 bases between. CDR3 loop: CASSSKGGSPYEQYF. DNA for the CDR3: TGTGCCAGCAGCTCCAAGGGGGGGAGCCCCTACGAGCAGTACTTC.

This clonotype has a count of ten or more. The chain carries TRBV6-5 and TRBJ2-4, with D hard to call. Germline assignment: CDR1 MNHEY and CDR2 SVGAGI. V gave up 0 bases and J gave up 8 bases, with 8 bases separating them. The CDR3 covers 13 residues. CDR3 region: CASSYSSRDIQYF. In DNA form, the CDR3 reads TGTGCCAGCAGTTACTCGAGTCGGGACATTCAGTACTTC.

The rearrangement joins TRBV2 to TRBJ1-5; maybe TRBD1 (6 bases). This CDR3 has 14 amino acids. Per the germline V gene, CDR1 is SNHLY and CDR2 is FYNNEI. V shed 8 bases and J shed 4 bases, with 15 bases lying between them. This chain's CDR3 is CASRSGTRNQPQHF. The CDR3 DNA reads TGTGCCAGCCGATCCGGGACACGGAATCAGCCCCAGCATTTT.

There are many counts of this clonotype. This chain connects TRBV6-2 or TRBV6-3 to TRBJ1-1; TRBD1 is a possible D gene (6 bases). V was shortened by 0 bases and J by 0 bases, with 8 bases between the two germline ends. From germline, CDR1 is MNHEY and CDR2 SVGEGT. This CDR3 has 15 amino acids. The CDR3 sequence: CASSYSRDMNTEAFF. In DNA, the CDR3 is TGTGCCAGCAGTTACTCTAGGGACATGAACACTGAAGCTTTCTTT.

This clonotype was recorded at least ten times. The CDR3 nucleotides read TGTGCCAGCAGCACGGGTGATACGCAGTATTTT. Translated, it gives CASSTGDTQYF. This chain links TRBV12-3 or TRBV12-4 with TRBJ2-3; D gene unclear. The CDR3 extends over 11 amino acids. V was trimmed by 6 bases and J by 6 bases, leaving 7 bases between them.

CDR3 sequence reads: CSVGGLAWEQFF. CDR3 nucleotide sequence: TGCAGCGTTGGGGGACTAGCATGGGAGCAGTTCTTC. The chain combines TRBV29-1 with TRBJ2-1, with 9 bases lining up with TRBD2. V was clipped by 4 bases and J by 10 bases; unmatched bases: 5. This CDR3 is built from 12 residues. The germline CDR1 and CDR2 sequences are SQVTM and ANQGSEA.

This clonotype was detected ten times or more. Compared with germline, one end of the junction differs, possibly owing to a read error. The CDR3 loop reads CASSLLAGAPPDTQYF. CDR3 nucleotides: TGTGCTAGCAGCTTACTAGCGGGGGCCCCTCCGGATACGCAGTATTTT. V and J are TRBV7-7 and TRBJ2-3; 11 nucleotides agree with TRBD2. Germline CDR1 reads SSHAT; CDR2 reads FNYEAQ (reference sequence). The CDR3 is made up of 16 amino acids.

The chain combines TRBV7-4 with TRBJ2-1; D uncertain. Germline lookup yields CDR1 SGHVT and CDR2 SQSDAQ. The CDR3 loop spans 14 amino acids. The V end lost 5 bases, the J end lost 4 bases, and 12 bases lay between the germline ends. The CDR3 coding sequence is TGTGCCAGCAGCACAGCAGACCAGTACAATGAGCAGTTCTTC. Translation gives CASSTADQYNEQFF.

The chain uses TRBV2 and TRBJ1-2; possibly TRBD1 for D (5 bases). The CDR3 length is 13 residues. V was trimmed by 0 bases and J by 7 bases, leaving 9 bases between them. CDR1 is SNHLY and CDR2 is FYNNEI in the germline V gene. The CDR3 region is CASSEAGVPGYTF. For the CDR3, the DNA is TGTGCCAGCAGTGAAGCGGGGGTGCCTGGCTACACCTTC.

This clonotype has more than one count but fewer than ten. The chain uses TRBV6-6 and TRBJ2-5; no clear D gene. The CDR3 spans 16 residues. Trimming stripped 2 bases from V and 0 bases from J, with 13 bases between. Germline V gene sequence: CDR1 MNHNY, CDR2 SVGAGI (reference sequence). CDR3 DNA sequence: TGTGCCAGCAGTTACCGCAATTTGGTGTACCAAGAGACCCAGTACTTC. It encodes CASSYRNLVYQETQYF.

Points on this clonotype: It may be a read error: a sequence one base away is much more abundant. The chain recombines TRBV12-3 or TRBV12-4 with TRBJ2-3; 10 bases are a match to TRBD2. V lost 6 bases, J lost 0 bases, and 6 bases stayed unmatched. There are 16 residues in the CDR3. CDR3 loop: CASRHRAGGSTDTQYF. As DNA, the CDR3 is TGTGCCAGCAGGCATCGAGCGGGGGGGAGCACAGATACGCAGTATTTT.

This clonotype has a count of ten or more. The chain combines TRBV12-3 or TRBV12-4 with TRBJ1-1; D perhaps matches TRBD1 (5 bases). The CDR3 runs 14 residues. The V gene lost 3 bases and the J gene lost 6 bases, with 14 bases spanning the gap. This CDR3 is CASSFGQGGSEAFF. CDR3 bases: TGTGCCAGCAGTTTCGGGCAGGGAGGGTCTGAAGCTTTCTTT.

On this clonotype: A much bigger clone sits one base away, suggesting this may be a read error. The chain has TRBV7-8 and TRBJ1-2; no firm D call. Germline V CDR1 and CDR2: SGHVS, FQNEAQ. This CDR3 spans 14 amino acids. The CDR3 loop is CASSRLGGNYGYAF. In DNA form, the CDR3 reads TGTGCCAGCAGCCGTCTGGGAGGGAACTATGGCTACGCCTTC.

There are many counts of this clonotype. V gene TRBV6-6 combines with J gene TRBJ2-3; D gene ambiguous. Germline CDR1 and CDR2: MNHNY and SVGAGI (reference sequence). The CDR3 runs 14 residues. The germline V and J ends were trimmed by 6 bases and 0 bases, with 10 bases remaining between them. CDR3 in DNA: TGTGCCAGCAGCCAACACTCTAGCACAGATACGCAGTATTTT. It yields the protein CASSQHSSTDTQYF.

In this sample, this clonotype turned up a few times. The rearrangement uses TRBV28 and TRBJ2-2, with TRBD2 matching 9 bases. Looked up from germline, CDR1 is MDHEN and CDR2 is SYDVKM. The CDR3 extends over 17 amino acids. Germline trimming cut 3 bases from V and 0 bases from J; bases unmatched to any gene: 5. In DNA form, the CDR3 reads TGTGCCAGCAGTTTGGGTAGCGGGGGCCCGAACACCGGGGAGCTGTTTTTT. Translating gives CASSLGSGGPNTGELFF.

The chain combines TRBV3-1 with TRBJ2-5; 8 nucleotides agree with TRBD2. Germline-derived CDR1 and CDR2 are LGHDT and YNNKEL (reference sequence). V lost 1 base and J lost 0; bases outside the gene matches: 10. This CDR3 is 18 amino acids long. The CDR3 DNA follows: TGTGCCAGCAGCCAAGTGGTGACTAGCGATCCTCACCAAGAGACCCAGTACTTC. Protein: CASSQVVTSDPHQETQYF.

In its sample, this clonotype was seen a few times. V is TRBV10-2 and J is TRBJ2-2, with 9 bases identical to TRBD2. Germline trimming cut 7 bases from V and 4 bases from J; bases unmatched to any gene: 7. This CDR3 region has 15 residues. The V gene's germline CDR1 is WSHSY and CDR2 SAAADI. In DNA form, the CDR3 reads TGCGCCAGCAAGGAGCGGGGGGCGGGCACCGGGGAGCTGTTTTTT. This codes for CASKERGAGTGELFF.